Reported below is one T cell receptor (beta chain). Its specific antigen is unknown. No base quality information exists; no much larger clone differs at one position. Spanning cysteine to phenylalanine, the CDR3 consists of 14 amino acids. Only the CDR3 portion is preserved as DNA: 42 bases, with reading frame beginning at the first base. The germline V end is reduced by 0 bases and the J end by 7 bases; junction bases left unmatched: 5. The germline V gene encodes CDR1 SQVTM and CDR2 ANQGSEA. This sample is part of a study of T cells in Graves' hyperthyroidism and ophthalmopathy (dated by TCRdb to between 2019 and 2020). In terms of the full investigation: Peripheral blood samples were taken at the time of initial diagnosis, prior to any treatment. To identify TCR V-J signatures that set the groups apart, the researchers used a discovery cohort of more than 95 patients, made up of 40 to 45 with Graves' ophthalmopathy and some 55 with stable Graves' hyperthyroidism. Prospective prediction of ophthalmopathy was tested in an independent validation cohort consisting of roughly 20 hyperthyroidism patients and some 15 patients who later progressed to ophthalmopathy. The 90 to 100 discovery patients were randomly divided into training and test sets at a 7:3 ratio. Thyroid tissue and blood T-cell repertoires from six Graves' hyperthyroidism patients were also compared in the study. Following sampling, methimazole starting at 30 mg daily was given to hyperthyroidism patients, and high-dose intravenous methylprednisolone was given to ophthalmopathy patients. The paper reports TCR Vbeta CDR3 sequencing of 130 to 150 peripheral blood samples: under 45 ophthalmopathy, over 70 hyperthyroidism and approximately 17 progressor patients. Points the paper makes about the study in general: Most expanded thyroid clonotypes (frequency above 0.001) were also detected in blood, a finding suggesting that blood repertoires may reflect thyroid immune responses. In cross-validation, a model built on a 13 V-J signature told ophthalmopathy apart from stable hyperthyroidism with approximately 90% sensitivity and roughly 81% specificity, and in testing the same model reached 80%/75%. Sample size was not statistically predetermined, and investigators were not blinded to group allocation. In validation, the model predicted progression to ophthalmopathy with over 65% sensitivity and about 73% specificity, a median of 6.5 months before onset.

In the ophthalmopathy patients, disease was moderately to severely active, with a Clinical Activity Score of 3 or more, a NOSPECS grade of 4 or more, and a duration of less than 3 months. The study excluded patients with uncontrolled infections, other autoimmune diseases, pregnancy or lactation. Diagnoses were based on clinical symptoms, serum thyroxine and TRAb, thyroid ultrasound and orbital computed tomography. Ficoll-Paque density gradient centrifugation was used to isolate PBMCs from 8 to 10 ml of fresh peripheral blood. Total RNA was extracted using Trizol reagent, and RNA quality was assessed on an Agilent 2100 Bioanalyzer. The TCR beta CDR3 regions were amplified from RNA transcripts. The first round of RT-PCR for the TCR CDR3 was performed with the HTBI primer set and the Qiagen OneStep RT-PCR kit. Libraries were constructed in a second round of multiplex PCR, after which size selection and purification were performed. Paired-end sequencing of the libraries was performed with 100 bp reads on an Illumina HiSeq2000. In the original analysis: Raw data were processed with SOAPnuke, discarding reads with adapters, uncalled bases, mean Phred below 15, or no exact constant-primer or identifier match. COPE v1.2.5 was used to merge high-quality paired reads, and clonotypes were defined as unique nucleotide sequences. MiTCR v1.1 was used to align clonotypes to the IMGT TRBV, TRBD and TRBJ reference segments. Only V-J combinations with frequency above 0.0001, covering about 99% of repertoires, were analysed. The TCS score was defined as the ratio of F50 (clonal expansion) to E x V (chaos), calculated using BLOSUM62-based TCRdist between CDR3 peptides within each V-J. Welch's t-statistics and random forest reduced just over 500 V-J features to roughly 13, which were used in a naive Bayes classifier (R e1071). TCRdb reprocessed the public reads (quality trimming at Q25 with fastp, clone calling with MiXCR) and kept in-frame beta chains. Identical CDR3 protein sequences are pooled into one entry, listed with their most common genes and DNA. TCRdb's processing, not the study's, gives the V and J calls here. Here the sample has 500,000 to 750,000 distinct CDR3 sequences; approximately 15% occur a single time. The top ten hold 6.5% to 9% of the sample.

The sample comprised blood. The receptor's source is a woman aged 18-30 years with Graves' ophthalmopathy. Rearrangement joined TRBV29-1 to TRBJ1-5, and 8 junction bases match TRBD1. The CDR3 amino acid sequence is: CSVEEPGGGQPQHF. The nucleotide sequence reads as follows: TGCAGCGTTGAAGAGCCAGGGGGCGGCCAGCCCCAGCATTTT.